Listed below are T cell receptor beta chains from one sample, sequenced in a study of cytomegalovirus exposure and HLA in healthy donors. Profiled with immunoSEQ multiplex PCR; TCRdb holds only in-frame clones, not every one. The data hold about 150,000 clones, with 68% observed a single time. The specimen was PBMCs. The receptors come from a man in his 60s in good health and CMV-seronegative. Both conserved end residues are part of each CDR3. The order of the fields is J gene, V gene, clone size, D gene, CDR3 DNA, CDR3 protein. D genes are given only for firm matches. Rows may omit the clone size; those that give it use once, few, many or a size class.

j_gene: TRBJ2-2
v_gene: TRBV9
abundance: -
d_gene: TRBD1
CDR3nt: TGTGCCAGCAGCCCCCACGGGACAGCGGCCACCGGGGAGCTGTTTTTT
CDR3aa: CASSPHGTAATGELFF

j_gene: TRBJ1-5
v_gene: TRBV10-3
abundance: -
d_gene: -
CDR3nt: TGTGCCATCAGTGGGTCGGGACTCAATCAGCCCCAGCATTTT
CDR3aa: CAISGSGLNQPQHF

j_gene: TRBJ1-1
v_gene: TRBV18
abundance: -
d_gene: -
CDR3nt: TGTGCCAGCTCACCATCGAGGGAAGGGAACACTGAAGCTTTCTTT
CDR3aa: CASSPSREGNTEAFF

j_gene: TRBJ2-1
v_gene: TRBV5-4
abundance: -
d_gene: -
CDR3nt: TGTGCCAGCAGCCCCCGGACAGCCACCTACAATGAGCAGTTCTTC
CDR3aa: CASSPRTATYNEQFF

j_gene: TRBJ2-3
v_gene: TRBV27
abundance: -
d_gene: TRBD2
CDR3nt: TGTGCCAGCAGCACCAGCCTTTTAGCGGGAGGGGGCACAGATACGCAGTATTTT
CDR3aa: CASSTSLLAGGGTDTQYF

j_gene: TRBJ2-5
v_gene: TRBV7-3
abundance: -
d_gene: -
CDR3nt: TGTGCCAGCAGCGATCCGTCCGAGGTATCAGAGACCCAGTACTTC
CDR3aa: CASSDPSEVSETQYF

j_gene: TRBJ2-5
v_gene: TRBV5-1
abundance: few
d_gene: TRBD1
CDR3nt: TGCGCCAGCACCTATAGACAGGGCTCCATTCAAGAGACCCAGTACTTC
CDR3aa: CASTYRQGSIQETQYF

j_gene: TRBJ1-5
v_gene: TRBV7-5
abundance: -
d_gene: -
CDR3nt: TGTGCCAGAAGCACACTTAGGGGTCCTCGCAATCAGCCCCAGCATTTT
CDR3aa: CARSTLRGPRNQPQHF

j_gene: TRBJ2-2
v_gene: TRBV19
abundance: -
d_gene: -
CDR3nt: TGTGCCAGTAGTATAGGGGGACTCCCCACCGGGGAGCTGTTTTTT
CDR3aa: CASSIGGLPTGELFF

j_gene: TRBJ2-7
v_gene: TRBV27
abundance: -
d_gene: -
CDR3nt: TGTGCCAGCAGTCTGGGGGTAGCGGCCTACGAGCAGTACTTC
CDR3aa: CASSLGVAAYEQYF

j_gene: TRBJ1-5
v_gene: TRBV7-9
abundance: -
d_gene: TRBD1
CDR3nt: TGTGCCAGCAGCTCGGGACAGTATAGCAATCAGCCCCAGCATTTT
CDR3aa: CASSSGQYSNQPQHF

j_gene: TRBJ2-2
v_gene: TRBV5-1
abundance: -
d_gene: -
CDR3nt: TGCGCCAGCAGCTTTGAAAGCGTAGCCAACACCGGGGAGCTGTTTTTT
CDR3aa: CASSFESVANTGELFF

j_gene: TRBJ1-4
v_gene: TRBV27
abundance: -
d_gene: TRBD1
CDR3nt: TGTGCCAGCAGTAGGACAGGGACTAATGAAAAACTGTTTTTT
CDR3aa: CASSRTGTNEKLFF

j_gene: TRBJ2-5
v_gene: TRBV11-2
abundance: -
d_gene: -
CDR3nt: TGTGCCAGCAGCTCCTTAGTTCGGGAGACCCAGTACTTC
CDR3aa: CASSSLVRETQYF

j_gene: TRBJ2-1
v_gene: TRBV10-3
abundance: few
d_gene: -
CDR3nt: TGTGCCATCAGGGACTATAGCTCCTACAATGAGCAGTTCTTC
CDR3aa: CAIRDYSSYNEQFF

j_gene: TRBJ2-7
v_gene: TRBV6-6
abundance: -
d_gene: TRBD2
CDR3nt: TGTGCCAGCAGCACGGGAGGCCGGCTTTACGAGCAGTACTTC
CDR3aa: CASSTGGRLYEQYF

j_gene: TRBJ2-1
v_gene: TRBV28
abundance: -
d_gene: TRBD2
CDR3nt: TGTGCCACCGGGGGACTACAAACATACAATGAGCAGTTCTTC
CDR3aa: CATGGLQTYNEQFF

j_gene: TRBJ2-1
v_gene: TRBV25-1
abundance: -
d_gene: TRBD2
CDR3nt: TGTGCCAGCAGTGAAAGTAGAGGACTAGCGGGATCCAATGAGCAGTTCTTC
CDR3aa: CASSESRGLAGSNEQFF

j_gene: TRBJ1-1
v_gene: TRBV19
abundance: once
d_gene: -
CDR3nt: TGTGCCAGTAGTATAGTCCCAACTACTATGAACACTGAAGCTTTCTTT
CDR3aa: CASSIVPTTMNTEAFF

j_gene: TRBJ1-1
v_gene: TRBV27
abundance: -
d_gene: TRBD1
CDR3nt: TGTGCCAGCAGTTTCTTTCCGGGACAGGGAGTTGAGTTGAATGAAGCTTTCTTT
CDR3aa: CASSFFPGQGVELNEAFF

j_gene: TRBJ2-1
v_gene: TRBV2
abundance: -
d_gene: -
CDR3nt: TGTGCCAGCAGTGAAGCCCAGGGAGGACTTGGGGTATTGAATGAGCAGTTCTTC
CDR3aa: CASSEAQGGLGVLNEQFF

j_gene: TRBJ1-6
v_gene: TRBV6-5
abundance: -
d_gene: TRBD1
CDR3nt: TGTGCCAGCAGTTACGGCTGGGACAGAAATAATTCACCCCTCCACTTT
CDR3aa: CASSYGWDRNNSPLHF

j_gene: TRBJ2-7
v_gene: TRBV5-1
abundance: few
d_gene: -
CDR3nt: TGCGCCAGCAGCGCTACTACAGGGAGTGTCGACGAGCAGTACTTC
CDR3aa: CASSATTGSVDEQYF

j_gene: TRBJ1-1
v_gene: TRBV27
abundance: many
d_gene: -
CDR3nt: TGTGCCAGCAGTTTATGGGAGGGGAACACTGAAGCTTTCTTT
CDR3aa: CASSLWEGNTEAFF

j_gene: TRBJ2-1
v_gene: TRBV4-2
abundance: few
d_gene: TRBD2
CDR3nt: TGTGCCAGCAGCCGTACGGGACTAGCGGAAAGGAATGAGCAGTTCTTC
CDR3aa: CASSRTGLAERNEQFF

j_gene: TRBJ1-1
v_gene: TRBV11-2
abundance: -
d_gene: -
CDR3nt: TGTGCCAGCAGCTTAAGGCAGGAGGGAGCCAGCGCGTCAGCTTTCTTT
CDR3aa: CASSLRQEGASASAFF

j_gene: TRBJ1-5
v_gene: TRBV5-7
abundance: -
d_gene: -
CDR3nt: TGTGCCAGCAGCCTGGCCCGGGACAACGAGACATCCTATCAGCCCCAGCATTTT
CDR3aa: CASSLARDNETSYQPQHF

j_gene: TRBJ1-5
v_gene: TRBV5-6
abundance: -
d_gene: TRBD1
CDR3nt: TGTGCCAGCAGCTTGGTAGGAGGGACAGGGGGCGATCAGCCCCAGCATTTT
CDR3aa: CASSLVGGTGGDQPQHF

j_gene: TRBJ2-3
v_gene: TRBV11-2
abundance: -
d_gene: TRBD1
CDR3nt: TGTGCCAGCAGCATCCGGGACAGGGGGCGCTTAATTACAGATACGCAGTATTTT
CDR3aa: CASSIRDRGRLITDTQYF

j_gene: TRBJ2-7
v_gene: TRBV28
abundance: few
d_gene: -
CDR3nt: TGTGCCAGCACCCTCGGGGTGATAGCGGACTACGAGCAGTACTTC
CDR3aa: CASTLGVIADYEQYF

j_gene: TRBJ2-3
v_gene: TRBV28
abundance: few
d_gene: TRBD1
CDR3nt: TGTGCCAGCAGTTCAAAGGGGACAGGGGTAGATACGCAGTATTTT
CDR3aa: CASSSKGTGVDTQYF

j_gene: TRBJ1-3
v_gene: TRBV5-6
abundance: -
d_gene: -
CDR3nt: TGTGCCAGCAGCTTGGCCGGGAGAGGGGGAAACACCATATATTTT
CDR3aa: CASSLAGRGGNTIYF

j_gene: TRBJ2-7
v_gene: TRBV10-2
abundance: -
d_gene: TRBD2
CDR3nt: TGCGCCAGCAGGGAAACTAGCGGAAACTACGAGCAGTACTTC
CDR3aa: CASRETSGNYEQYF

j_gene: TRBJ2-2
v_gene: TRBV5-5
abundance: -
d_gene: TRBD2
CDR3nt: TGTGCCAGCAGCCCGGGGGGTACTCAGTCGGGGACCGGGGAGCTGTTTTTT
CDR3aa: CASSPGGTQSGTGELFF

j_gene: TRBJ1-4
v_gene: TRBV6-5
abundance: -
d_gene: -
CDR3nt: TGTGCCAGCAGTTACTCGAACGGGAATGAAAAACTGTTTTTT
CDR3aa: CASSYSNGNEKLFF

j_gene: TRBJ1-1
v_gene: TRBV6-6
abundance: -
d_gene: -
CDR3nt: TGTGCCAGCAGTTACGGTGGAGGGAACACTGAAGCTTTCTTT
CDR3aa: CASSYGGGNTEAFF